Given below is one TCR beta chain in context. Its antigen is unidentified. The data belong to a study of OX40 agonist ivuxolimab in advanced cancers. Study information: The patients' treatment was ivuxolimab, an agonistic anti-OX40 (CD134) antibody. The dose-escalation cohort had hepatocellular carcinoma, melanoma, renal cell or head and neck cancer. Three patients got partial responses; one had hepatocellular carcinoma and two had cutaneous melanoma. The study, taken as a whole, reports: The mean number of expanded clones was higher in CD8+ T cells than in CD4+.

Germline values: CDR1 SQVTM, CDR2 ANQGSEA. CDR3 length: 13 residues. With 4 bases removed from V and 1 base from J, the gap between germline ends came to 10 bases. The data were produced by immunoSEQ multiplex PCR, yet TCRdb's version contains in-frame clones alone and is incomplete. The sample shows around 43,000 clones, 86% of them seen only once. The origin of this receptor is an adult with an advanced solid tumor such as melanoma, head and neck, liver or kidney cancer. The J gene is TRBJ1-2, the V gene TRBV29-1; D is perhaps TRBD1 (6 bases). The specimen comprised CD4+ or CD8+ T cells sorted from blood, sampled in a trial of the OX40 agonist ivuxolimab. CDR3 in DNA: TGCAGCGTTGTGGGCAGGGGTAACTATGGCTACACCTTC. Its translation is CSVVGRGNYGYTF.